The source of this TCR beta chain is a study of T cell changes during pregnancy in multiple sclerosis. Sequencing was performed with immunoSEQ multiplex PCR; in TCRdb, only in-frame clones are kept and a portion is missing. The data show about 67,000 clones, with approximately 90% seen just once and 1.6% held by the top ten. V dropped 3 bases and J dropped 5 bases, with 11 bases sitting between them. The CDR3 covers 13 residues. The germline gives CDR1 SGHRS, CDR2 YFSETQ. Material: peripheral blood, obtained in the first trimester of pregnancy. The receptor comes from a female donor in good health, enrolled as a control in a pregnancy study. This chain connects TRBV5-1 to TRBJ2-5; possible D gene TRBD1, 5 bases. The CDR3 coding sequence is TGCGCCAGCAGCTCTGGGGCCGGGGAGACCCAGTACTTC. As protein: CASSSGAGETQYF.